This TCR beta chain derives from a study of human CD8 memory T cell subsets. General observations from the study: High, similar diversity marked stem-like memory and precursor exhausted T cells but not effector memory cells.

Notes on this clonotype: Its antigen is unidentified.

Generation of TCR beta libraries used UMI-labeled 5' RACE. Reanalyzing the 5' RACE reads, TCRdb keeps one entry per CDR3 protein, without DNA. Across approximately 5,500 distinct CDR3 sequences, the top ten clones capture approximately 40% of the sample. This CDR3 region has 15 residues. CDR1 MRHNA and CDR2 SNTAGT come from the germline V gene. This TCR derives from a human donor in good health. This chain joins TRBV6-4 and TRBJ2-2. The specimen sequenced was CD8+ T cells from PBMCs. This CDR3 is CASSDSNKPTGELFF.